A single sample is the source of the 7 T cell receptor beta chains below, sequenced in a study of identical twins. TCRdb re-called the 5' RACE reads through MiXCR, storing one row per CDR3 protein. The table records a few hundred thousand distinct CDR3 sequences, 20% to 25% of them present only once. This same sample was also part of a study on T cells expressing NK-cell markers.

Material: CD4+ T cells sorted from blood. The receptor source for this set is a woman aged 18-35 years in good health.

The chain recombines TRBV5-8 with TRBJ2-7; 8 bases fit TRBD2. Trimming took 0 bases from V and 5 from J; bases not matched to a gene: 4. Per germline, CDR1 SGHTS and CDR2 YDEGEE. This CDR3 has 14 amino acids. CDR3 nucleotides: TGTGCCAGCAGCTTGGCGGGAGGGAAGGACGAGCAGTACTTC. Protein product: CASSLAGGKDEQYF.

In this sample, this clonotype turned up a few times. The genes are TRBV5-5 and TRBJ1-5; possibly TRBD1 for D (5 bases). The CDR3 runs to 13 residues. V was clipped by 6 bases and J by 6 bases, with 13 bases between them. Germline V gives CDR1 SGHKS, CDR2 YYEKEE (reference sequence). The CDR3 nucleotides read TGTGCCAGCACCAGAGGGGCCGGTCAGCCCCAGCATTTT. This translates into CASTRGAGQPQHF.

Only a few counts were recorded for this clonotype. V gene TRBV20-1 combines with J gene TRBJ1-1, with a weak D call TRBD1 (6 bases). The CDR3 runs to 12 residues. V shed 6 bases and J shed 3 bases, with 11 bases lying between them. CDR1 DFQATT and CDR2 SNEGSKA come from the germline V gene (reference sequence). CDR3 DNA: TGCAGTGCCGGCAGGGGAGACACTGAAGCTTTCTTT. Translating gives CSAGRGDTEAFF.

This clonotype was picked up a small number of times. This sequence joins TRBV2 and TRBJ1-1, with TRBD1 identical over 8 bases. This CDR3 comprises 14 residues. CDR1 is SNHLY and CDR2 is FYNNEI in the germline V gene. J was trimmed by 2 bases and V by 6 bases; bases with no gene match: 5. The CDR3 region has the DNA TGTGCCAGCAGCCGGGACAGGTACAACACTGAAGCTTTCTTT. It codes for CASSRDRYNTEAFF.

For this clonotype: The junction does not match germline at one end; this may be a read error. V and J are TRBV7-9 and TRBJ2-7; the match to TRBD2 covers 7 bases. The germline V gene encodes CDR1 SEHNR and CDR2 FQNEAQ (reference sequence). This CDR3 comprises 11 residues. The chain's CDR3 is CASSSLRLAAF. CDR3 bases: TGTGCCAGCAGCTCTCTAAGGCTAGCGGCCTTC.

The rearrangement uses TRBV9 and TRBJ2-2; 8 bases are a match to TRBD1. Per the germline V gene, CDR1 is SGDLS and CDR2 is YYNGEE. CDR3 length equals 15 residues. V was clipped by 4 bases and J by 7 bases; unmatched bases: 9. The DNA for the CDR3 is TGTGCCAGCAGCCAAACAGGGGGATTGGTCGGGGAGCTGTTTTTT. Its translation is CASSQTGGLVGELFF. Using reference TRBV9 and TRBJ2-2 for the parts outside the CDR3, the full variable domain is DSGVTQTPKHLITATGQRVTLRCSPRSGDLSVYWYQQSLDQGLQFLIQYYNGEERAKGNILERFSAQQFPDLHSELNLSSLELGDSALYFCASSQTGGLVGELFFGEGSRLTVL.

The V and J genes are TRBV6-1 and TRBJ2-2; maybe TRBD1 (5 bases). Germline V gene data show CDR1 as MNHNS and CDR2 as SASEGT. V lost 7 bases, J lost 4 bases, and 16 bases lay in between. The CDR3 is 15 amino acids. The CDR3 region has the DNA TGTGCCAGCACCAGGACAAGGCGAGGCACCGGGGAGCTGTTTTTT. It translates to CASTRTRRGTGELFF.